The subject of this entry is one T cell receptor (beta chain). What it recognizes is unknown. It was by quantitative 5'-RACE with molecular barcodes that TCR beta libraries were made. TCRdb redid the calling of the 5' RACE reads with MiXCR, one entry per CDR3 protein. Here the sample spans about 130,000 distinct CDR3 sequences, 9.3% being singletons. This record comes from a study of CD8 T cells in ankylosing spondylitis. Study-level findings and limits: Matched synovial fluid from ankylosing spondylitis patients was reported to be enriched for disease-linked clones. Blood of patients with ankylosing spondylitis appeared to be characterized by a TCR beta motif of eight highly homologous variants.

CDR3 length: 14 amino acids. CDR1 is SQVTM, CDR2 ANQGSEA, per germline. The J segment lost 6 bases and the V segment lost 5 bases, leaving 10 bases of the junction unmatched. This chain uses TRBV29-1 with TRBJ2-1; 7 bases match TRBD2. The receptor was derived from a male donor with ankylosing spondylitis or in good health (not recorded which). Sequencing was done on a sample of blood, either unsorted or a sorted T cell fraction (not recorded which). The CDR3 spells CSVLGDGRANEQFF. CDR3 nucleotide sequence: TGCAGCGTTCTTGGTGATGGGAGGGCCAATGAGCAGTTCTTC.